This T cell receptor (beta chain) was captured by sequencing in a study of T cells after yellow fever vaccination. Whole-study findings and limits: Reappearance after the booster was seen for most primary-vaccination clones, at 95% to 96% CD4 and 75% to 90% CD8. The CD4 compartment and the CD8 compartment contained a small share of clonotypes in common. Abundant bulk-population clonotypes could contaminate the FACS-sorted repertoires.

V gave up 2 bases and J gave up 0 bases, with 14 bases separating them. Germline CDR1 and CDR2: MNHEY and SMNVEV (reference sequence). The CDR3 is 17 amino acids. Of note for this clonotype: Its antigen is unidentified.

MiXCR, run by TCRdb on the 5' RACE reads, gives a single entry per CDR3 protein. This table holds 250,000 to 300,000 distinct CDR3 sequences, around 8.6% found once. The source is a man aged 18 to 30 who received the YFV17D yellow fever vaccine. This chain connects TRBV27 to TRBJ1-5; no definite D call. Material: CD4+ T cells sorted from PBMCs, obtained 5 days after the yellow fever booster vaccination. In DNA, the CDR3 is TGTGCCAGCAGTTTACGAGGACGGACTAATAGCAATCAGCCCCAGCATTTT. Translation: CASSLRGRTNSNQPQHF.